This T cell receptor beta chain was obtained from a study of blood T cell repertoires in COVID-19. Study information: Samples of COVID-19 (acute and convalescent) were obtained from the United States, Italy and Spain. The cDNA or gDNA used as material had been derived from T cells, B-cell-depleted T cells, or PBMCs.

This clone was recorded only once. Per the authors' pipeline: Amplification with reference gene primers provided the estimates of nucleated cell counts. Libraries were prepared by immunoSEQ multiplex PCR; TCRdb keeps only in-frame clonotypes and omits some of them. V and J calls and clone size are as listed in that table; D and trimming were resolved from the DNA. The table lists about 100,000 clones, roughly 92% of them singletons. There are 14 residues in the CDR3. CDR1 and CDR2 from the germline V gene are LNHDA and SQIVND (reference sequence). V dropped 6 bases and J dropped 5; count of bases not matched to a gene: 7.

Sequenced: peripheral blood. The receptor was isolated from a man between 60 and 75 years old with acute or convalescent COVID-19. This chain joins TRBV19 and TRBJ1-5; 7 nucleotides match TRBD1. The CDR3, as DNA: TGTGCCAGTAGGAGGACAGGTGAGGATCAGCCCCAGCATTTT. Amino acid sequence: CASRRTGEDQPQHF.